These 8 T cell receptor beta chains originate from one sample sequenced in a study of blood T cell repertoires in COVID-19. Method: immunoSEQ multiplex PCR; TCRdb's copy keeps in-frame clones and lacks some. The sample records 150,000 to 180,000 clones, roughly 85% being singletons. Sequencing input: peripheral blood. These receptors originate from a woman aged 55-70 years with COVID-19, enrolled during active disease.

J is TRBJ2-5 and V is TRBV4-2, with 8 bases that match TRBD2. CDR3 length: 16 amino acids. The germline gives CDR1 LGHNA, CDR2 YNFKEQ. V was pared by 3 bases and J by 3 bases, with 9 bases of the junction left unmatched. The CDR3: CASSHLQIGGEETQYF. The CDR3 coding sequence is TGTGCCAGCAGCCATCTTCAAATCGGGGGGGAAGAGACCCAGTACTTC.

The chain employs TRBV7-2 and TRBJ1-5; 8 positions agree with TRBD1. CDR1 and CDR2 from the germline V gene are SGHTA and FQGNSA. Losses at the gene ends were 3 bases for V and 7 bases for J; bases not matched to a gene: 5. CDR3 length: 14 residues. The CDR3 DNA follows: TGTGCCAGCAGCTTCGGACAGGGATGGCAGCCCCAGCATTTT. Protein product: CASSFGQGWQPQHF.

This clone was seen once. CDR3 sequence reads: CASSEPTGELFF. CDR3 DNA sequence: TGTGCCAGCAGTGAACCGACCGGGGAGCTGTTTTTT. The V and J genes are TRBV6-1 and TRBJ2-2; D is uncertain. CDR3 length: 12 residues. Germline loops: CDR1 MNHNS, CDR2 SASEGT. V was trimmed by 2 bases and J by 5 bases, leaving 3 bases between them.

A single count supports this clone. This chain connects TRBV11-2 to TRBJ1-4, with D unclear. V lost 0 bases and J 5 bases, leaving 10 bases between the germline ends. CDR1 is SGHAT, CDR2 FQNNGV, per germline. CDR3 size: 15 residues. This CDR3 reads CASSLEGRFNEKLFF. DNA for the CDR3: TGTGCCAGCAGCTTAGAAGGCAGGTTCAATGAAAAACTGTTTTTT.

J is TRBJ2-1 and V is TRBV27; 11 bases are shared with TRBD2. V lost 1 base and J lost 0; bases outside the gene matches: 8. The germline gives CDR1 MNHEY, CDR2 SMNVEV (reference sequence). This CDR3 is 19 amino acids long. The CDR3: CASSLWGLAASSSYNEQFF. In DNA form, the CDR3 reads TGTGCCAGCAGTTTATGGGGACTAGCGGCGAGTAGCTCCTACAATGAGCAGTTCTTC.

The chain combines TRBV12-5 with TRBJ1-1, with TRBD1 as a possible D gene (6 bases). Trimming took 8 bases from V and 6 from J, leaving 22 bases between them. This CDR3 contains 15 residues. Per germline, CDR1 LGHNT and CDR2 FRNRAP. The CDR3 DNA follows: TGTGCTAGTTTGGGGGCAGAGGGACGTGGCGCTGAAGCTTTCTTT. Translating it yields CASLGAEGRGAEAFF.

V is TRBV2 and J is TRBJ2-7, with 12 bases lining up with TRBD2. Germline loops: CDR1 SNHLY, CDR2 FYNNEI. The length of the CDR3 is 16 residues. Trimming at V came to 8 bases and at J to 0 bases, leaving 8 bases not matched to a gene. CDR3 nucleotide sequence: TGTGCCAGCCAGCTAGCGGGAGGGCCCAGCTCCTACGAGCAGTACTTC. Protein product: CASQLAGGPSSYEQYF.

The DNA of the CDR3 is TGCGCCAGCAGCCCGCAGGGACAGCGAGCCTTACCCGACCCCTACAATGAGCAGTTCTTC. Its protein is CASSPQGQRALPDPYNEQFF. This chain uses TRBV5-1 with TRBJ2-1; 7 bases are shared with TRBD1. The germline V gene has CDR1 SGHRS and CDR2 YFSETQ. With 4 bases clipped from V and 2 bases from J, the junction kept 21 bases outside the gene matches. The CDR3 is made up of 20 amino acids.